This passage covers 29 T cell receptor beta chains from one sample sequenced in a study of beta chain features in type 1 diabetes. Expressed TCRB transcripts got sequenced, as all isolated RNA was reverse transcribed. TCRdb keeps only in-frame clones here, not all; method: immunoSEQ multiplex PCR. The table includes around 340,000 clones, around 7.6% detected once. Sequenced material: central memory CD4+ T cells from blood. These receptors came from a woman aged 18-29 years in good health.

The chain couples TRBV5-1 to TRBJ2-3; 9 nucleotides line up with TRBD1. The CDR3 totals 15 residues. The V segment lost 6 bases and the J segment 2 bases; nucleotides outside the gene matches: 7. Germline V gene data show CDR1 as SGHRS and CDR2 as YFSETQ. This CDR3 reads CASISGTGITDTQYF. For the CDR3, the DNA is TGCGCCAGCATCTCCGGGACAGGGATCACAGATACGCAGTATTTT. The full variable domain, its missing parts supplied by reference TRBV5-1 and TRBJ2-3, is KAGVTQTPRYLIKTRGQQVTLSCSPISGHRSVSWYQQTPGQGLQFLFEYFSETQRNKGNFPGRFSGRQFSNSRSEMNVSTLELGDSALYLCASISGTGITDTQYFGPGTRLTVL.

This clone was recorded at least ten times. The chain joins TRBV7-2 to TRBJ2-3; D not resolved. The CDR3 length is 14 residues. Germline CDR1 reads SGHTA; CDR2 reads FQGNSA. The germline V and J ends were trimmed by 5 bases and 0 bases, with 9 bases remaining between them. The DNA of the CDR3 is TGTGCCAGCAGCAACTATCTGAGCACAGATACGCAGTATTTT. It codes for CASSNYLSTDTQYF.

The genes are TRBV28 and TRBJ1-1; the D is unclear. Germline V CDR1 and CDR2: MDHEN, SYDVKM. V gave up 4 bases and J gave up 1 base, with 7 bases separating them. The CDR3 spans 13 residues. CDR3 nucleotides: TGTGCCAGCAGTTGGCCGGGGAACACTGAAGCTTTCTTT. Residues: CASSWPGNTEAFF.

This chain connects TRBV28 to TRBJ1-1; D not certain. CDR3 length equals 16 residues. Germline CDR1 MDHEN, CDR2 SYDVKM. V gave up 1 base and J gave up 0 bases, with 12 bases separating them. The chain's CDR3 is CASSLYAVGLNTEAFF. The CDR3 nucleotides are TGTGCCAGCAGTTTATATGCGGTAGGGTTGAACACTGAAGCTTTCTTT. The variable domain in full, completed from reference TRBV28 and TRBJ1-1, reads DVKVTQSSRYLVKRTGEKVFLECVQDMDHENMFWYRQDPGLGLRLIYFSYDVKMKEKGDIPEGYSVSREKKERFSLILESASTNQTSMYLCASSLYAVGLNTEAFFGQGTRLTVV.

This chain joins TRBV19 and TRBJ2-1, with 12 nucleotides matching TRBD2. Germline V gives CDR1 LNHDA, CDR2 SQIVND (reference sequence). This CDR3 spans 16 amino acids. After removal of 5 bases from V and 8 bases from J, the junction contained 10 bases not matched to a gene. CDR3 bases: TGTGCCAGTAGTCCCCCTCTAGCGGGAGGGCCCGATGAGCAGTTCTTC. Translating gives CASSPPLAGGPDEQFF.

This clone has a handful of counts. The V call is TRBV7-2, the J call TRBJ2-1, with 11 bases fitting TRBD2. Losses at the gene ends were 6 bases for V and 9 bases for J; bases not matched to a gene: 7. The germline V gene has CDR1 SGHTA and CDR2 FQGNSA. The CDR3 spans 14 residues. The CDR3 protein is CASRPGLAVGEQFF. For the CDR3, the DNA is TGTGCCAGCAGACCGGGACTAGCGGTTGGTGAGCAGTTCTTC.

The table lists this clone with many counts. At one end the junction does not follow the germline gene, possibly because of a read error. The CDR3 is CASSLARRVTGELFF. The CDR3 region has the DNA TGTGCCAGCAGCCTAGCCCGACGTGTCACCGGGGAGCTGTTTTTT. The chain couples TRBV7-2 to TRBJ2-2; a possible D gene is TRBD2 (5 bases). The length of the CDR3 is 15 residues. The germline V gene has CDR1 SGHTA and CDR2 FQGNSA. Variable domain in full (rest from reference TRBV7-2 and TRBJ2-2): GAGVSQSPSNKVTEKGKDVELRCDPISGHTALYWYRQSLGQGLEFLIYFQGNSAPDKSGLPSDRFSAERTGGSVSTLTIQRTQQEDSAVYLCASSLARRVTGELFFGEGSRLTVL.

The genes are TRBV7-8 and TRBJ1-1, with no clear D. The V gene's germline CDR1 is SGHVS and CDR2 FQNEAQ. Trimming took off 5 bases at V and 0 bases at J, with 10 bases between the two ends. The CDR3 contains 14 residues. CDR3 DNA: TGTGCCAGCAGCCAAGCAACCGTGAACACTGAAGCTTTCTTT. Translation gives CASSQATVNTEAFF.

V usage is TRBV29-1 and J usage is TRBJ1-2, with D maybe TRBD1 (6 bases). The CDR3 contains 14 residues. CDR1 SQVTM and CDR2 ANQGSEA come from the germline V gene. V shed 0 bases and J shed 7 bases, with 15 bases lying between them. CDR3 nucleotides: TGCAGCGTTGAAGATCCTGAGAGGGGGTTTGGCTACACCTTC. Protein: CSVEDPERGFGYTF.

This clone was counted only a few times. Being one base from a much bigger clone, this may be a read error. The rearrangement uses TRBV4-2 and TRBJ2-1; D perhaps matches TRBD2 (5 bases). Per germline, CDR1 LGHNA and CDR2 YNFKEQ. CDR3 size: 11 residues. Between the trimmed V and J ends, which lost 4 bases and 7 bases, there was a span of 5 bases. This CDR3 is CASSPGNEQFF. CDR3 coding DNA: TGTGCCAGCAGCCCGGGAAATGAGCAGTTCTTC.

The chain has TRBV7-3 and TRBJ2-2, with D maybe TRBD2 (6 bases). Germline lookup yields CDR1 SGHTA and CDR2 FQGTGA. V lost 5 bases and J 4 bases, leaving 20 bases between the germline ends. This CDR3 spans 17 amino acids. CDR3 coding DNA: TGTGCCAGCAGCCGGTCCACTAGCCGAGAGGGCACCGGGGAGCTGTTTTTT. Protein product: CASSRSTSREGTGELFF.

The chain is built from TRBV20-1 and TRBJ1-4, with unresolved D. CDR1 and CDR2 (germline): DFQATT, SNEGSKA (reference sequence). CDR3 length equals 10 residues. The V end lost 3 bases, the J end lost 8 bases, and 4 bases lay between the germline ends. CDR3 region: CSARQEKLFF. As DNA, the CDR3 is TGCAGTGCTAGGCAAGAAAAACTGTTTTTT.

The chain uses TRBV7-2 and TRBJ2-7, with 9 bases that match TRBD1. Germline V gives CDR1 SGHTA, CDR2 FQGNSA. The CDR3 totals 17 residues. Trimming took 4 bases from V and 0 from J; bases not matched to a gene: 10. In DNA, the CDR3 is TGTGCCAGCAGCTGGCCGATTAACAGGGGGCCCTCCTACGAGCAGTACTTC. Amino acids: CASSWPINRGPSYEQYF.

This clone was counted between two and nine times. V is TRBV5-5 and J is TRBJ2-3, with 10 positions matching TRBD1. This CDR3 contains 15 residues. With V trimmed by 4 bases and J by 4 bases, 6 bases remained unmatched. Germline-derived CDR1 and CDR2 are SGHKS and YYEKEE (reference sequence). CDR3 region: CASSRQGAAADTQYF. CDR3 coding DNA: TGTGCCAGCAGCCGACAGGGGGCTGCCGCAGATACGCAGTATTTT.

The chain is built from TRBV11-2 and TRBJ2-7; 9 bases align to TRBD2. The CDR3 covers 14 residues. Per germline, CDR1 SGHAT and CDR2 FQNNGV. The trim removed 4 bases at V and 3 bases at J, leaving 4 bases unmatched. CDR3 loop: CASSSSGTHYEQYF. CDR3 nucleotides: TGTGCCAGCAGCTCTAGCGGGACTCACTACGAGCAGTACTTC.

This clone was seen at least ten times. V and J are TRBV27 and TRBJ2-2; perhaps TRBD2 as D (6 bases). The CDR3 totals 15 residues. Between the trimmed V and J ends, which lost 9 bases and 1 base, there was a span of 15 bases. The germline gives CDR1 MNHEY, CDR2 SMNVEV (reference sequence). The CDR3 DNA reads TGTGCCAGTAAACGCGGGACCATGAACACCGGGGAGCTGTTTTTT. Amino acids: CASKRGTMNTGELFF.

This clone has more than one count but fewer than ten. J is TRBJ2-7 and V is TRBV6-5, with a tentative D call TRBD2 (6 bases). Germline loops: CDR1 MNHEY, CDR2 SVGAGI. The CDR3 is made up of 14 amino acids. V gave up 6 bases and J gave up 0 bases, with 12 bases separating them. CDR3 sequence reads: CASRYQRVSYEQYF. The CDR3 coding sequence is TGTGCCAGCAGGTATCAGCGGGTCTCCTACGAGCAGTACTTC.

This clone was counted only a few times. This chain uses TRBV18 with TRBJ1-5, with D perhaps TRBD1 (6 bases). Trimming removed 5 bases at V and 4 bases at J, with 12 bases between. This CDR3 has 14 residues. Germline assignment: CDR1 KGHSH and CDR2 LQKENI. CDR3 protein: CASSSGGWNQPQHF. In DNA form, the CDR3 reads TGTGCCAGCTCATCGGGGGGCTGGAATCAGCCCCAGCATTTT.

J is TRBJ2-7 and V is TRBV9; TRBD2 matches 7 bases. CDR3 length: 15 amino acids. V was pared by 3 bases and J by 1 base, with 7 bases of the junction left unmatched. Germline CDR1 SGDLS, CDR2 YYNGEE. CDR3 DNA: TGTGCCAGCAGCGCTTCAGCGGGATCGTCCTACGAGCAGTACTTC. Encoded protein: CASSASAGSSYEQYF.

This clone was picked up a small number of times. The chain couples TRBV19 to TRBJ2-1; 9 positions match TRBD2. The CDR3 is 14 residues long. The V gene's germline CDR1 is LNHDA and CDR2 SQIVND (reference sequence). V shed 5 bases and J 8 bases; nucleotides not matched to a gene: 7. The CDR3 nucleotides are TGTGCCAGTAGTCCGGCTAGCGGGATCTATGAGCAGTTCTTC. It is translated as CASSPASGIYEQFF.

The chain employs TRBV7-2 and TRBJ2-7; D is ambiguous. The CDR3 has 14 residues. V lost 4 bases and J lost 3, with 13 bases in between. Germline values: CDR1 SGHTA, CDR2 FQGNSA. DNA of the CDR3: TGTGCCAGCAGCTACAACAGCCTCAACTACGAGCAGTACTTC. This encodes CASSYNSLNYEQYF. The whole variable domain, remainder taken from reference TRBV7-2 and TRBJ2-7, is GAGVSQSPSNKVTEKGKDVELRCDPISGHTALYWYRQSLGQGLEFLIYFQGNSAPDKSGLPSDRFSAERTGGSVSTLTIQRTQQEDSAVYLCASSYNSLNYEQYFGPGTRLTVT.

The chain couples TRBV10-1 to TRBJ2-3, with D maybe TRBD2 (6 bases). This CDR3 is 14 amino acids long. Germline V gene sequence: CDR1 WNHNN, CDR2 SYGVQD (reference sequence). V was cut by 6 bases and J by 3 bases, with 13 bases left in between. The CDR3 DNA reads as TGCGCCAGCAGCCCGGGACTGGGGACAGATACGCAGTATTTT. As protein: CASSPGLGTDTQYF.

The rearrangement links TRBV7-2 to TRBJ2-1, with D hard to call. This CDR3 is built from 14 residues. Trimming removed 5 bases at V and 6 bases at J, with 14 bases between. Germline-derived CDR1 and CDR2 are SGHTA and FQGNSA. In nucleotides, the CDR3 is TGTGCCAGCAGCCCGCAGAGTTCCCCCAATGAGCAGTTCTTC. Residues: CASSPQSSPNEQFF.

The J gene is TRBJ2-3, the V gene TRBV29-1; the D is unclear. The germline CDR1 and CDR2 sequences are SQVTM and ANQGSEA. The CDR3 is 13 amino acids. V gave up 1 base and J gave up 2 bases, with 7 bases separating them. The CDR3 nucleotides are TGCAGCGTTGAAGGTAGTCCCACAGATACGCAGTATTTT. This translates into CSVEGSPTDTQYF.

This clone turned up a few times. Here the CDR3 reads CASSPPGTSRWGEQYF. CDR3 in DNA: TGTGCCAGCTCACCGCCCGGGACTAGCAGATGGGGGGAGCAGTACTTC. This chain connects TRBV18 to TRBJ2-7; 9 bases are a match to TRBD2. This CDR3 contains 16 residues. Germline values: CDR1 KGHSH, CDR2 LQKENI. V lost 3 bases, J lost 7 bases, and 13 bases stayed unmatched.

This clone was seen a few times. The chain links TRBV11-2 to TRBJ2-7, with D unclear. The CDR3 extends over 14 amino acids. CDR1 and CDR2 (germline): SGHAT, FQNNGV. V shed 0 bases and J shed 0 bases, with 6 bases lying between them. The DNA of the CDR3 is TGTGCCAGCAGCTTAGACTATGCCTCCTACGAGCAGTACTTC. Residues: CASSLDYASYEQYF.

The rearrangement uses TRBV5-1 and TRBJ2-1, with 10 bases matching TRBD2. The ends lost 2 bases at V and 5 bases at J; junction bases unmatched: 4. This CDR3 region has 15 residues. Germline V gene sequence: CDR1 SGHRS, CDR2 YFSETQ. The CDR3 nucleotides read TGCGCCAGCAGCTTATCGCTAGCGGGAGACAATGAGCAGTTCTTC. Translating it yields CASSLSLAGDNEQFF.

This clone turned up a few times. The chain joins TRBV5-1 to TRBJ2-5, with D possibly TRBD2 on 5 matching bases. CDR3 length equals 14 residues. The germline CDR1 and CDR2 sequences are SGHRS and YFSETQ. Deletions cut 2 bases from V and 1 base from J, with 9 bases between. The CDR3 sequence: CASSFTGIQETQYF. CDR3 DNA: TGCGCCAGCAGCTTCACGGGGATCCAAGAGACCCAGTACTTC.

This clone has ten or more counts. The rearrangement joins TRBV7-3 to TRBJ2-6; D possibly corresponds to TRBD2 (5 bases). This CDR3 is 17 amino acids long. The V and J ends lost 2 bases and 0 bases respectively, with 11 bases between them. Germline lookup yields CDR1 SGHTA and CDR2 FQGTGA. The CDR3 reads CASSLRTASSGANVLTF. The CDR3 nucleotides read TGTGCCAGCAGCTTACGGACTGCGTCCTCTGGGGCCAACGTCCTGACTTTC.